The 19 T cell receptor beta chains in this list originate from one sample, sequenced in a study of shared clonotypes between healthy human individuals. Method: immunoSEQ multiplex PCR; TCRdb's copy keeps in-frame clones and lacks some. This sample carries 1 million to 1.2 million clones, 60% to 80% of them seen once, and the ten largest clones take about 0.89%. The material sequenced was memory CD4+ T cells from PBMCs. Sample subset: CD45RA-negative fraction. These receptor sequences come from a man aged 18 to 29 in good health. Some clones in this sample may be carry-over from other donors' samples.

The chain recombines TRBV21-1 with TRBJ1-1; TRBD1 is the table's D call and was not checked against the DNA. TRBV21-1 corresponds to a pseudogene. There are 15 residues in the CDR3. The CDR3 here is CASSVDRRLNTEAFF. The CDR3 nucleotides read TGTGCCAGCAGCGTAGACAGGCGGCTGAACACTGAAGCTTTCTTT.

CDR3: CASSPAGVYNEQFF. The CDR3 nucleotides are TGTGCCAGCAGCCCAGCGGGAGTCTACAATGAGCAGTTCTTC. This chain connects TRBV9 to TRBJ2-1, with 8 bases lining up with TRBD2. The CDR3 extends over 14 amino acids. Germline CDR1 and CDR2: SGDLS and YYNGEE. Losses at the gene ends were 4 bases for V and 3 bases for J; bases not matched to a gene: 3.

The chain carries TRBV2 and TRBJ1-5; weak D call: TRBD1 (6 bases). The CDR3 loop spans 15 amino acids. Germline-derived CDR1 and CDR2 are SNHLY and FYNNEI. With 6 bases removed from V and 2 bases from J, the gap between germline ends came to 14 bases. The CDR3 DNA follows: TGTGCCAGCAGCTTACAGGGAGGTGGCAATCAGCCCCAGCATTTT. Amino acids: CASSLQGGGNQPQHF.

Worth noting for this clone: This may stem from a read error, because a much larger clone lies one nucleotide away. V and J are TRBV4-1 and TRBJ1-5, with D hard to call. The CDR3 is 18 residues long. The germline V gene has CDR1 MGHRA and CDR2 YSYEKL. CDR3 DNA sequence: TGCGCCGGCAGCCAAGAAGCGGTCGGGGAAGGTGAGGATCAGCCCCAGCATTTT. Protein product: CAGSQEAVGEGEDQPQHF.

The chain combines TRBV2 with TRBJ1-3; 9 bases map to TRBD1. V dropped 9 bases and J dropped 4; count of bases not matched to a gene: 7. The CDR3 is 14 amino acids. The germline gives CDR1 SNHLY, CDR2 FYNNEI. The CDR3 spells CARSRDRVGNTIYF. The CDR3 DNA reads TGTGCCAGATCAAGGGACAGGGTCGGAAACACCATATATTTT. Combining the CDR3 with reference TRBV2 and TRBJ1-3 gives the whole variable domain EPEVTQTPSHQVTQMGQEVILRCVPISNHLYFYWYRQILGQKVEFLVSFYNNEISEKSEIFDDQFSVERPDGSNFTLKIRSTKLEDSAMYFCARSRDRVGNTIYFGEGSWLTVV.

This rearrangement joins TRBV27 to TRBJ2-7, with a weak D call TRBD2 (5 bases). This CDR3 comprises 15 residues. Germline V gives CDR1 MNHEY, CDR2 SMNVEV (reference sequence). V dropped 6 bases and J dropped 4 bases, with 19 bases sitting between them. CDR3 nucleotides: TGTGCCAGCAGGCAGAGACCCCCGGGGTGGTACGAGCAGTACTTC. As protein: CASRQRPPGWYEQYF.

This chain joins TRBV20-1 and TRBJ1-5; D not certain. Germline-derived CDR1 and CDR2 are DFQATT and SNEGSKA (reference sequence). The CDR3 spans 11 residues. V was pared by 6 bases and J by 5 bases, with 8 bases between. DNA of the CDR3: TGCAGTGCCCTGAACGATCAGCCCCAGCATTTT. Encoded protein: CSALNDQPQHF.

The chain links TRBV28 to TRBJ2-7; D is perhaps TRBD1 or TRBD2 (5 bases each). The germline V gene encodes CDR1 MDHEN and CDR2 SYDVKM. V was shortened by 6 bases and J by 3 bases, with 15 bases between the two germline ends. The CDR3 is 14 residues long. CDR3 in DNA: TGTGCCAGCAGCTACTCGGGGACCGGCTACGAGCAGTACTTC. Protein: CASSYSGTGYEQYF.

The rearrangement links TRBV6-6 to TRBJ2-2, with D maybe TRBD2 (5 bases). This CDR3 region has 15 residues. Looked up from germline, CDR1 is MNHNY and CDR2 is SVGAGI (reference sequence). V lost 2 bases and J lost 2, with 9 bases in between. CDR3 nucleotide sequence: TGTGCCAGCAGTTACCCCAGCGGAAACACCGGGGAGCTGTTTTTT. Its translation is CASSYPSGNTGELFF.

To note about this clone: With a far larger clone one base away, a read error is the likely cause. The same CDR3 also results from other DNA sequences found in this sample. V usage is TRBV15 and J usage is TRBJ2-5; 9 nucleotides agree with TRBD1. Per the germline V gene, CDR1 is LNHNV and CDR2 is YYDKDF (reference sequence). CDR3 length: 16 amino acids. DNA for the CDR3: TGTGCCACCAGCAGAGATCGGACAGGGGTGGTGAAGACCCAATACTTC. As protein: CATSRDRTGVVKTQYF.

This clone was counted once. The rearrangement uses TRBV28 and TRBJ2-1, with a weak D call TRBD2 (6 bases). V was clipped by 4 bases and J by 15 bases, with 16 bases between them. The CDR3 consists of 12 residues. The germline V gene has CDR1 MDHEN and CDR2 SYDVKM. DNA of the CDR3: TGTGCCAGCAGTTCTCTAGCGCTTCGAGGGTTCTTC. Its protein product is CASSSLALRGFF. Variable domain in full (rest from reference TRBV28 and TRBJ2-1): DVKVTQSSRYLVKRTGEKVFLECVQDMDHENMFWYRQDPGLGLRLIYFSYDVKMKEKGDIPEGYSVSREKKERFSLILESASTNQTSMYLCASSSLALRGFFGPGTRLTVL.

The chain combines TRBV19 with TRBJ2-5; D perhaps matches TRBD1 (5 bases). The V end lost 7 bases, the J end lost 3 bases, and 12 bases lay between the germline ends. Germline V gives CDR1 LNHDA, CDR2 SQIVND (reference sequence). This CDR3 has 13 residues. The CDR3 reads CASKGDSEETQYF. In DNA form, the CDR3 reads TGTGCCAGTAAAGGAGACAGTGAAGAGACCCAGTACTTC.

V gene TRBV2 combines with J gene TRBJ2-7; no clear D gene. The germline V gene encodes CDR1 SNHLY and CDR2 FYNNEI. Trimming shortened V by 5 bases and J by 3 bases, and 8 bases separated the two germline ends. CDR3 length: 12 residues. In DNA, the CDR3 is TGTGCCAGCAGTCGTGACGGCTACGAGCAGTACTTC. Translation: CASSRDGYEQYF.

For this clone: In the same sample, other DNA sequences code for this CDR3. The chain employs TRBV11-1 and TRBJ2-3; the D gene is possibly TRBD2 (5 bases). CDR1 and CDR2 from the germline V gene are SGHAT and FQDESV (reference sequence). The CDR3 spans 11 residues. V lost 8 bases, J lost 6 bases, and 9 bases lay in between. The CDR3 is CASGSVDTQYF. DNA for the CDR3: TGTGCCAGCGGGAGTGTGGATACGCAGTATTTT.

Of note for this clone: This may be a read error: a much more frequent sequence differs by one nucleotide. Other DNA sequences in the same sample also yield this CDR3. The V gene is TRBV2, the J gene TRBJ1-1; the D is unclear. The germline CDR1 and CDR2 sequences are SNHLY and FYNNEI. There are 13 residues in the CDR3. With 4 bases removed from V and 2 bases from J, the gap between germline ends came to 8 bases. CDR3 in DNA: TGTGCCAGCAGTGTTTCTACAAACACTGAAGCTTTCTTT. Residues: CASSVSTNTEAFF.

This clone was recorded a few times. J is TRBJ1-6 and V is TRBV11-2; no clear D. V shed 4 bases and J shed 9 bases, with 10 bases lying between them. The CDR3 runs to 13 residues. CDR1 SGHAT and CDR2 FQNNGV come from the germline V gene. Here the CDR3 reads CASSSLDRSPLHF. Written as DNA, the CDR3 is TGTGCCAGCAGCTCCTTAGATCGTTCACCCCTCCACTTT.

V usage is TRBV5-1 and J usage is TRBJ2-1; 7 bases map to TRBD2. The germline gives CDR1 SGHRS, CDR2 YFSETQ. This CDR3 region has 15 residues. V dropped 0 bases and J dropped 6; count of bases not matched to a gene: 6. This CDR3 is CASSLEPAGLNEQFF. The CDR3 region has the DNA TGCGCCAGCAGCTTGGAACCAGCGGGGCTCAATGAGCAGTTCTTC.

The chain joins TRBV6-5 to TRBJ2-7; D is perhaps TRBD2 (6 bases). This CDR3 region has 15 residues. The germline CDR1 and CDR2 sequences are MNHEY and SVGAGI. V was clipped by 6 bases and J by 6 bases, with 21 bases between them. Here the CDR3 DNA reads TGTGCCAGCAGACTTCGTGTATCGGGAGCTGGCGAGCAGTACTTC. Its protein is CASRLRVSGAGEQYF.

The chain combines TRBV5-4 with TRBJ1-1, with a tentative D call TRBD1 (5 bases). Trimming took off 4 bases at V and 5 bases at J, with 12 bases between the two ends. Germline V gene data show CDR1 as SGHNT and CDR2 as YYREEE (reference sequence). There are 13 residues in the CDR3. In nucleotides, the CDR3 is TGTGCCAGCAGCCCTGGACATAGAACTGAAGCTTTCTTT. The encoded protein is CASSPGHRTEAFF.